The clone carrying this T cell receptor beta chain was counted ten times or more. The data were obtained in a study of T cells in Graves' hyperthyroidism and ophthalmopathy. Amplification of TCR beta CDR3 regions was performed using RNA transcripts as template. When the TCR CDR3 underwent first-round RT-PCR, the HTBI primer set was used. One entry per CDR3 protein results from TCRdb running MiXCR on the multiplex PCR reads. The table shows roughly 98,000 distinct CDR3 sequences, with approximately 40% occurring only once. V trimming: 5 bases; J trimming: 0 bases; junction bases outside the gene matches: 7. Germline CDR1 SGHDN, CDR2 FVKESK. The length of the CDR3 is 15 residues.

The sample consisted of peripheral blood or thyroid tissue (not recorded which). The clonotype originates from a woman in her twenties or thirties with Graves' hyperthyroidism. The chain couples TRBV14 to TRBJ2-7, with 7 bases that match TRBD2. CDR3 sequence: CASSETSVYSYEQYF. In DNA form, the CDR3 reads TGTGCCAGCAGCGAAACTAGCGTCTACTCCTACGAGCAGTACTTC.